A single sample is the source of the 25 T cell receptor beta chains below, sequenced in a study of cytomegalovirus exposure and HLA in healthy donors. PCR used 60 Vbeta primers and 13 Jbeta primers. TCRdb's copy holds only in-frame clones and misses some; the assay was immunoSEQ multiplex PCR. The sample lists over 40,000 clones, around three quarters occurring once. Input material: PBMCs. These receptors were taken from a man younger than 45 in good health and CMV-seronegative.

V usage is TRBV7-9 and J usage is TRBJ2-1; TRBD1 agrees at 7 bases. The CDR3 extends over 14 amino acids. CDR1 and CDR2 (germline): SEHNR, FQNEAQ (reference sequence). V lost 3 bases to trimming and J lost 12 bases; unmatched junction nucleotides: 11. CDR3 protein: CASSLDVDRAGQFF. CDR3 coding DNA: TGTGCCAGCAGCTTGGATGTCGACAGGGCAGGGCAGTTCTTC. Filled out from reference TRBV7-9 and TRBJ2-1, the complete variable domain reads DTGVSQNPRHKITKRGQNVTFRCDPISEHNRLYWYRQTLGQGPEFLTYFQNEAQLEKSRLLSDRFSAERPKGSFSTLEIQRTEQGDSAMYLCASSLDVDRAGQFFGPGTRLTVL.

The CDR3 DNA reads as TGTGCCAGCAGCTTAGCGGGGACAGCCTACTATGGCTACACCTTC. Its translation: CASSLAGTAYYGYTF. The genes are TRBV7-8 and TRBJ1-2; 7 bases align to TRBD1. Germline-derived CDR1 and CDR2 are SGHVS and FQNEAQ. CDR3 size: 15 residues. J gave up 3 bases and V 0 bases, and 4 bases lay outside the gene matches.

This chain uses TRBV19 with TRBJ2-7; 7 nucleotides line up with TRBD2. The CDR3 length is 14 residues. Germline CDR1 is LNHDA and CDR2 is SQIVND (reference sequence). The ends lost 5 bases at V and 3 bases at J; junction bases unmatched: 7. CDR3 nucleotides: TGTGCCAGTAGTCCTAGACTAGCACGCTACGAGCAGTACTTC. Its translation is CASSPRLARYEQYF. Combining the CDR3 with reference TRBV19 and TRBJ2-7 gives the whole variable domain DGGITQSPKYLFRKEGQNVTLSCEQNLNHDAMYWYRQDPGQGLRLIYYSQIVNDFQKGDIAEGYSVSREKKESFPLTVTSAQKNPTAFYLCASSPRLARYEQYFGPGTRLTVT.

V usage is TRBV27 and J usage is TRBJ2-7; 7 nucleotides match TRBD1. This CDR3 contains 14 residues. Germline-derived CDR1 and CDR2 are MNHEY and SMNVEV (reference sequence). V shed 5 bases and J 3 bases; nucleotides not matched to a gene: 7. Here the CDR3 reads CASSPGTAGYEQYF. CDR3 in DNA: TGTGCCAGCAGTCCCGGGACAGCCGGCTACGAGCAGTACTTC.

The CDR3 DNA is TGTGCCAGCAGTTCCGGCGGGGGAAGCACAGATACGCAGTATTTT. Its translation is CASSSGGGSTDTQYF. V and J are TRBV6-5 and TRBJ2-3; TRBD2 aligns across 7 bases. There are 15 residues in the CDR3. Trimming took 4 bases from V and 0 from J; bases not matched to a gene: 4. Germline V CDR1 and CDR2: MNHEY, SVGAGI.

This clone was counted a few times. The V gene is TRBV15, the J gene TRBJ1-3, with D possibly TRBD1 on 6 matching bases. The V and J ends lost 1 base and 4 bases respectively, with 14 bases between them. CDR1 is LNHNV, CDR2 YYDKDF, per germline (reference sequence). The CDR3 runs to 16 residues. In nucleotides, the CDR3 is TGTGCCACCAGCAGAGGGGGGCCCAGACAGGGAAACACCATATATTTT. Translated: CATSRGGPRQGNTIYF.

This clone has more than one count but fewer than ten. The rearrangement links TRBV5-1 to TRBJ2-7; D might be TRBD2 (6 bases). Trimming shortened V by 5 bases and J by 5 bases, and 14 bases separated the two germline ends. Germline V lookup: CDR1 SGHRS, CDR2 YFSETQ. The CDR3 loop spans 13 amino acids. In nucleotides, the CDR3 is TGCGCCAGCAGTCACGGGAGTGCGAACGAGCAGTACTTC. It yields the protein CASSHGSANEQYF.

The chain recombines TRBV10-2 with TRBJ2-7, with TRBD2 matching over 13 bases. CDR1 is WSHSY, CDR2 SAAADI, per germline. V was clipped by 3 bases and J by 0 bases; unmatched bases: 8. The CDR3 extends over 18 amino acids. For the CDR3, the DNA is TGCGCCAGCAGTGAACCTACGGGACTAGCGGGGCCCTCCTACGAGCAGTACTTC. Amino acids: CASSEPTGLAGPSYEQYF.

CDR3 bases: TGTGCCAGCAGGGGTCTATTGGGGGGGTACGAGCAGTACTTC. The encoded protein is CASRGLLGGYEQYF. The rearrangement uses TRBV2 and TRBJ2-7; TRBD2 agrees at 7 bases. After removal of 6 bases from V and 4 bases from J, the junction contained 9 bases not matched to a gene. Germline-derived CDR1 and CDR2 are SNHLY and FYNNEI. There are 14 residues in the CDR3.

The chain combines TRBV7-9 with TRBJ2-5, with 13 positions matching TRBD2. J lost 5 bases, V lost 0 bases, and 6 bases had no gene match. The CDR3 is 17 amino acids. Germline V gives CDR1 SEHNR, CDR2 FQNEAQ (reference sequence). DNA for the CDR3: TGTGCCAGCAGCTTAGCCCTCGGACTAGCGGGAGAGGAGACCCAGTACTTC. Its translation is CASSLALGLAGEETQYF.

The CDR3 nucleotides read TGTGCCAGCAGCTTAGCAACAGGCATCCGGAACGCGCAGTATTTT. Its translation: CASSLATGIRNAQYF. V gene TRBV7-9 combines with J gene TRBJ2-3; a possible D gene is TRBD1 (5 bases). There are 15 residues in the CDR3. Trimming shortened V by 0 bases and J by 10 bases, and 17 bases separated the two germline ends. Germline V gene sequence: CDR1 SEHNR, CDR2 FQNEAQ (reference sequence). Using reference TRBV7-9 and TRBJ2-3 for the parts outside the CDR3, the full variable domain is DTGVSQNPRHKITKRGQNVTFRCDPISEHNRLYWYRQTLGQGPEFLTYFQNEAQLEKSRLLSDRFSAERPKGSFSTLEIQRTEQGDSAMYLCASSLATGIRNAQYFGPGTRLTVL.

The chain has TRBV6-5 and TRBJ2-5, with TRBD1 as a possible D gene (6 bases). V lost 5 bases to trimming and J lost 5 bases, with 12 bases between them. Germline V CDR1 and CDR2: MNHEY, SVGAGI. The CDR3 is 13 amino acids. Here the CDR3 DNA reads TGTGCCAGCAGTAGCAGGGGTTGGGAGACCCAGTACTTC. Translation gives CASSSRGWETQYF.

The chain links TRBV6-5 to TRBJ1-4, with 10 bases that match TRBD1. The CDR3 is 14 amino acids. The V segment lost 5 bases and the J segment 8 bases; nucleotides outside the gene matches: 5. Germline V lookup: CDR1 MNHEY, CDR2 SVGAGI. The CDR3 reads CASSMGQGREKLFF. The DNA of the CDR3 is TGTGCCAGCAGTATGGGACAGGGGCGGGAAAAACTGTTTTTT.

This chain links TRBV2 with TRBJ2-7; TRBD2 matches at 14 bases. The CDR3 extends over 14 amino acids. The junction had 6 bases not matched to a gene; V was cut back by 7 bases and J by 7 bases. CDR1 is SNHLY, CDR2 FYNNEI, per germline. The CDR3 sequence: CASKGTSGSGEQYF. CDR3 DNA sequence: TGTGCCAGCAAGGGGACTAGCGGGAGTGGTGAGCAGTACTTC.

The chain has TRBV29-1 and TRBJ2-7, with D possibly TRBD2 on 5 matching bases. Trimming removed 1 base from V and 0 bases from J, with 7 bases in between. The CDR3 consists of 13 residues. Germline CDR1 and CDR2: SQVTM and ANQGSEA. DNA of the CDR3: TGCAGCGTTGAAGCCGGGAACTCCTACGAGCAGTACTTC. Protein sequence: CSVEAGNSYEQYF.

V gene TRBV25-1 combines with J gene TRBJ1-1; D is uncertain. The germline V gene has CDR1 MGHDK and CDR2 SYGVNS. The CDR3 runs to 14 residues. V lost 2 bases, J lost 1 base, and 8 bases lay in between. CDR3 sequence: CASSEVAKNTEAFF. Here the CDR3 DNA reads TGTGCCAGCAGTGAAGTTGCTAAGAACACTGAAGCTTTCTTT.

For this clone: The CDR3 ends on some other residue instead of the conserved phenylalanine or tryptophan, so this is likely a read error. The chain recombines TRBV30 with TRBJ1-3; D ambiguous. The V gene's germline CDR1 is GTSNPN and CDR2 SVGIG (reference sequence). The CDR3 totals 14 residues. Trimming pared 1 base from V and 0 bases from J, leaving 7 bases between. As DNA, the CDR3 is TGTGCCTGGAGTGGGGGAGACTCTGGAAACACCATATATGTT. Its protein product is CAWSGGDSGNTIYV.

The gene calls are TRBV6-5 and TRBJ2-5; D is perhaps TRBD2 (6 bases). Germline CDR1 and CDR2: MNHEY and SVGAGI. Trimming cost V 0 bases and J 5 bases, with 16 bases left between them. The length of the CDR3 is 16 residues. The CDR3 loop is CASSYSGLGVVETQYF. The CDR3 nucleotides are TGTGCCAGCAGTTACTCGGGACTGGGGGTTGTCGAGACCCAGTACTTC.

DNA for the CDR3: TGTGCCAGCAGCTCGACACGATCTGGGGCCAACGTCCTGACTTTC. Protein product: CASSSTRSGANVLTF. The chain couples TRBV7-9 to TRBJ2-6; D is unclear. The germline V gene encodes CDR1 SEHNR and CDR2 FQNEAQ (reference sequence). The CDR3 is 15 residues long. Trimming removed 4 bases at V and 1 base at J, with 8 bases between.

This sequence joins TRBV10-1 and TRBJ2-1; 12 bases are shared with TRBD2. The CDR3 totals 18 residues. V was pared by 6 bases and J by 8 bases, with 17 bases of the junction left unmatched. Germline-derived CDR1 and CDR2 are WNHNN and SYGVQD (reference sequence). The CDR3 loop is CASSPPGLAGRPGDEQFF. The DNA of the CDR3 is TGCGCCAGCAGCCCTCCTGGACTAGCGGGGCGGCCTGGGGATGAGCAGTTCTTC.

CDR3 in DNA: TGCGCCAGATCCGGGACAGGGGGCAGAAACTGGATCTACGAGCAGTACTTC. Its protein is CARSGTGGRNWIYEQYF. J is TRBJ2-7 and V is TRBV23-1; 12 bases agree with TRBD1. TRBV23-1 falls under the ORF class, with uncertain function. The CDR3 spans 17 residues. Trimming cost V 9 bases and J 3 bases; bases outside gene matches: 15.

The CDR3 loop reads CASSDSAGGPGELFF. CDR3 sequence (DNA): TGTGCCAGCAGTGACTCAGCGGGAGGGCCCGGGGAGCTGTTTTTT. This chain uses TRBV6-4 with TRBJ2-2, with 10 bases identical to TRBD2. Germline CDR1 is MRHNA and CDR2 is SNTAGT. CDR3 length: 15 amino acids. After removal of 0 bases from V and 6 bases from J, the junction contained 1 base not matched to a gene.

The DNA for the CDR3 is TGTGCCAGCAGCCAGACCTGGGCCCCGGGAAACACCATATATTTT. It yields the protein CASSQTWAPGNTIYF. V and J are TRBV6-5 and TRBJ1-3, with D unresolved. CDR3 size: 15 residues. V shed 6 bases and J shed 4 bases, with 16 bases lying between them. Germline CDR1 reads MNHEY; CDR2 reads SVGAGI.

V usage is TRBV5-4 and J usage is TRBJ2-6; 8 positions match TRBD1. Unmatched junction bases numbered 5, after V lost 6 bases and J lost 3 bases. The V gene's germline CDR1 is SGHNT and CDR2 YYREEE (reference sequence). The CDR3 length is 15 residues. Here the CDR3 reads CASTGQGNGANVLTF. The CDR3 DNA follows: TGTGCCAGCACCGGACAGGGAAATGGGGCCAACGTCCTGACTTTC.

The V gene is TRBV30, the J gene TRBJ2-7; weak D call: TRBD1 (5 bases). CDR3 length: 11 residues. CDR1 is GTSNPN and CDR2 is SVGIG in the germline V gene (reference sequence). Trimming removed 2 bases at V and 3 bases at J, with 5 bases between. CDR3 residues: CAWSRGYEQYF. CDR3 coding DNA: TGTGCCTGGAGTAGGGGCTACGAGCAGTACTTC.